These 7 T cell receptor beta chains originate from one sample sequenced in a study of early T cells in non-severe SARS-CoV-2 infection. From the 5' RACE reads, TCRdb called clonotypes with MiXCR, one entry per CDR3 protein. The sample consists of under 100,000 distinct CDR3 sequences, approximately 10% of them appearing once. Sequences were obtained from whole blood. The receptors were sampled from an adult who was a healthcare worker with PCR-confirmed SARS-CoV-2 infection or an uninfected control (not recorded which).

In this sample, this clonotype turned up many times. The V and J genes are TRBV3-1 and TRBJ1-2, with D unclear. The CDR3 runs 14 residues. Germline lookup yields CDR1 LGHDT and CDR2 YNNKEL (reference sequence). V was clipped by 4 bases and J by 4 bases, with 13 bases between them. CDR3 sequence (DNA): TGTGCCAGCAGCCCCGGTTTGTCTACCTATGGCTACACCTTC. The encoded protein is CASSPGLSTYGYTF.

In its sample, this clonotype was seen many times. The genes are TRBV28 and TRBJ2-1; 8 nucleotides agree with TRBD2. Germline lookup yields CDR1 MDHEN and CDR2 SYDVKM. This CDR3 has 14 amino acids. The junction had 5 bases not matched to a gene; V was cut back by 6 bases and J by 4 bases. CDR3 bases: TGTGCCAGCAGCGGCGGGAGGCGGTACAATGAGCAGTTCTTC. It encodes CASSGGRRYNEQFF.

In this sample, this clonotype turned up many times. The chain is built from TRBV7-8 and TRBJ2-7; weak D call: TRBD2 (5 bases). Trimming took off 5 bases at V and 3 bases at J, with 17 bases between the two ends. The germline V gene encodes CDR1 SGHVS and CDR2 FQNEAQ. This CDR3 comprises 15 residues. The CDR3 protein is CASSARRYSIYEQYF. CDR3 in DNA: TGTGCCAGCAGCGCGAGGAGGTACAGTATCTACGAGCAGTACTTC.

This clonotype was counted many times. The V gene is TRBV6-5, the J gene TRBJ1-1; the match to TRBD1 covers 7 bases. Per the germline V gene, CDR1 is MNHEY and CDR2 is SVGAGI. The V and J ends lost 6 bases and 6 bases, in that order; junction bases with no gene match: 19. CDR3 length equals 17 residues. The CDR3 spells CASSTDRIIGGGPEAFF. Written as DNA, the CDR3 is TGTGCCAGCAGCACCGACAGGATAATAGGAGGGGGCCCTGAAGCTTTCTTT.

The rearrangement joins TRBV28 to TRBJ2-1; TRBD2 aligns across 12 bases. Germline V lookup: CDR1 MDHEN, CDR2 SYDVKM. The CDR3 has 16 amino acids. V was clipped by 4 bases and J by 0 bases; unmatched bases: 1. CDR3 residues: CASSSLAGGSYNEQFF. DNA for the CDR3: TGTGCCAGCAGTTCACTAGCGGGAGGCTCCTACAATGAGCAGTTCTTC. Full variable domain (missing parts from reference TRBV28 and TRBJ2-1): DVKVTQSSRYLVKRTGEKVFLECVQDMDHENMFWYRQDPGLGLRLIYFSYDVKMKEKGDIPEGYSVSREKKERFSLILESASTNQTSMYLCASSSLAGGSYNEQFFGPGTRLTVL.

This clonotype appeared a few times. The V and J genes are TRBV20-1 and TRBJ2-5; 8 nucleotides align to TRBD2. With 3 bases clipped from V and 13 bases from J, the junction kept 4 bases outside the gene matches. CDR1 is DFQATT and CDR2 is SNEGSKA in the germline V gene (reference sequence). CDR3 size: 10 residues. CDR3 in DNA: TGCAGTGCTAGGGGCGGGAGGTGGTACTTC. It specifies CSARGGRWYF.

The CDR3: CAWNPGSNQPQHF. Written as DNA, the CDR3 is TGTGCCTGGAACCCAGGGAGCAATCAGCCCCAGCATTTT. The chain is built from TRBV30 and TRBJ1-5; a possible D gene is TRBD1 (5 bases). CDR3 length: 13 amino acids. CDR1 GTSNPN and CDR2 SVGIG come from the germline V gene (reference sequence). V lost 4 bases and J 1 base, leaving 8 bases between the germline ends. The full variable domain, in which reference TRBV30 and TRBJ1-5 provide the parts outside the CDR3, is SQTIHQWPATLVQPVGSPLSLECTVEGTSNPNLYWYRQAAGRGLQLLFYSVGIGQISSEVPQNLSASRPQDRQFILSSKKLLLSDSGFYLCAWNPGSNQPQHFGDGTRLSIL.